Listed below are T cell receptor beta chains from one sample, sequenced in a study of shared T cell receptors in the human thymus. Clones were sequenced by immunoSEQ multiplex PCR, and TCRdb holds only the in-frame ones, with some missing. The data hold 550,000 to 800,000 clones, with approximately 83% observed a single time. These data were also reused for a study on human thymus T cells.

The material sequenced was thymocytes. Every receptor here comes from a girl less than two years old with a congenital heart defect. Both conserved end residues are part of each CDR3. Fields, in order: V gene, D gene, clone size, J gene, CDR3 protein, CDR3 DNA. The D gene is left open where the match is weak. Size values are once, few and many counts, or a class for expanded clones, and some rows have none.

>TRBV10-2|TRBD1|-|TRBJ1-2
CASGMDRTGVGYGYTF
TGCGCCAGCGGAATGGACAGGACAGGGGTAGGCTATGGCTACACCTTC
>TRBV18|TRBD1|-|TRBJ2-7
CASSPWTGKTYEQYF
TGTGCCAGCTCACCCTGGACAGGGAAGACCTACGAGCAGTACTTC
>TRBV11-1|TRBD2|-|TRBJ2-7
CASSSASGDFCEQYF
TGTGCCAGCAGCTCCGCTAGCGGGGACTTCTGCGAGCAGTACTTC
>TRBV15|-|-|TRBJ2-7
CATSRPRGIAYEQYF
TGTGCCACCAGCAGACCAAGGGGGATCGCTTACGAGCAGTACTTC
>TRBV4-1|TRBD2|-|TRBJ2-7
CASSQDFASGEDYEQYF
TGCGCCAGCAGCCAAGATTTTGCTAGCGGGGAAGACTACGAGCAGTACTTC
>TRBV6-5|TRBD1|-|TRBJ1-2
CASRFGTGEGYTF
TGTGCCAGCAGATTCGGGACAGGGGAAGGCTACACCTTC
>TRBV5-1|-|once|TRBJ2-7
CASSLVQGGYEQYF
TGCGCCAGCAGCTTGGTCCAGGGAGGCTACGAGCAGTACTTC
>TRBV19|-|-|TRBJ1-5
CASTTRGPGNQPQHF
TGTGCCAGTACGACCAGGGGCCCGGGCAATCAGCCCCAGCATTTT
>TRBV30|-|once|TRBJ1-1
CAWSVPICDRLNTEAFF
TGTGCCTGGAGTGTACCGATATGTGACAGGCTTAACACTGAAGCTTTCTTT
>TRBV28|TRBD1|-|TRBJ2-7
CASRRRDRPYEQYF
TGTGCCAGCAGGCGGCGGGACAGGCCCTACGAGCAGTACTTC
>TRBV6-5|-|-|TRBJ2-6
CASSNRSSGANVLTF
TGTGCCAGCAGCAACAGGAGCTCTGGGGCCAACGTCCTGACTTTC
>TRBV28|-|once|TRBJ1-1
CASGPTGEAFF
TGTGCCAGCGGCCCAACAGGGGAAGCTTTCTTT
>TRBV28|-|-|TRBJ2-7
CASSLVRTGGGYEQYF
TGTGCCAGCAGTTTAGTTCGGACAGGAGGGGGCTACGAGCAGTACTTC
>TRBV2|-|-|TRBJ1-1
CARRVGRWSEAFF
TGTGCCAGGCGAGTGGGGAGGTGGTCTGAAGCTTTCTTT
>TRBV5-4|-|-|TRBJ2-1
CASSLAGSDEQFF
TGTGCCAGCAGCTTGGCCGGCAGCGATGAGCAGTTCTTC
>TRBV6-1|TRBD1|-|TRBJ1-2
CASRCGTGSFGYTF
TGTGCCAGCAGGTGTGGGACAGGTTCATTCGGCTACACCTTC
>TRBV10-3|TRBD1|-|TRBJ1-2
CAISTGDRAGGYTF
TGTGCCATCAGTACCGGGGACAGGGCTGGTGGCTACACCTTC